Listed below are T cell receptor beta chains from one sample, sequenced in a study of cytomegalovirus exposure and HLA in healthy donors. Using immunoSEQ multiplex PCR, the repertoire was profiled, and TCRdb retains in-frame clones only, with some absent. This sample has about 95,000 clones; approximately 81% occur once, and the top ten carry over 3.5%. Sequenced: PBMCs. These receptors were taken from a woman in her thirties or forties in good health and CMV-seropositive. Each CDR3 is given with its conserved first and last residue. Fields, in order: CDR3 DNA, CDR3 protein, J gene, clone size, V gene, D gene. A D gene is named only where the DNA matches it firmly. Clone size is given for some rows only: seen once, a few or many times, or a class if the clone is expanded.

TGTGCCAGTAGTGCCCAACAGGGAAATCGCTATGGCTACACCTTC CASSAQQGNRYGYTF TRBJ1-2 few TRBV19 -
TGCGCCAGCAGCCAAGATCAGGGGAACACCGGGGAGCTGTTTTTT CASSQDQGNTGELFF TRBJ2-2 few TRBV4-1 -
TGCGCCAGCAGCCAAGGGGGGGATGCTAGCGAGTCCACAGATACGCAGTATTTT CASSQGGDASESTDTQYF TRBJ2-3 many TRBV4-1 -
TGTGCCAGCAGTCCCCTAGCGGGAGGACACAATGAGCAGTTCTTC CASSPLAGGHNEQFF TRBJ2-1 once TRBV6-1 TRBD2
TGTGCCAGCAGACGCATAGCGGAGACCCAGTACTTC CASRRIAETQYF TRBJ2-5 - TRBV28 -
TGCGCCAGCAGTCAAGTCGGGAGCTCCTACGAGCAGTACTTC CASSQVGSSYEQYF TRBJ2-7 - TRBV23-1 -
TGCGCCAGCAGCCCCCGACTCGTAAGCTCCTACGAGCAGTACTTC CASSPRLVSSYEQYF TRBJ2-7 - TRBV4-1 -
TGTGCCAGCAGCTTTTGGCGGAGTGGTAGCGGGAGGTGGTACAATGAGCAGTTCTTC CASSFWRSGSGRWYNEQFF TRBJ2-1 - TRBV7-9 TRBD2
TGTGCCAGCTCACCCCGCTCCGGGACAGAGTACTACGAGCAGTACTTC CASSPRSGTEYYEQYF TRBJ2-7 once TRBV18 TRBD1
TGTGCCAGCAGCCACCACTTCTCTGGGGCCAACGTCCTGACTTTC CASSHHFSGANVLTF TRBJ2-6 few TRBV4-2 -